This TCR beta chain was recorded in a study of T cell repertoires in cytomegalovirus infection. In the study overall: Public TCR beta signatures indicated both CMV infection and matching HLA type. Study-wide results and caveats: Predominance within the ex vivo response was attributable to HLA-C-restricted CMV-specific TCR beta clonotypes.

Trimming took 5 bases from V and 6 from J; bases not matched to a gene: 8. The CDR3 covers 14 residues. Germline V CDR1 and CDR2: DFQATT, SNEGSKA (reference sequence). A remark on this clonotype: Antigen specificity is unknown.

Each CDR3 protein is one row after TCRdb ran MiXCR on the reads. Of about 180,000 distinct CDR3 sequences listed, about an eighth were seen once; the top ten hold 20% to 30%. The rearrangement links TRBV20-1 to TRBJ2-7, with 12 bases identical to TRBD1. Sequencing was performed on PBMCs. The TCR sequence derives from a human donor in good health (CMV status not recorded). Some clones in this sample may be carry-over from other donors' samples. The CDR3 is CSASGTGGLIEQYF. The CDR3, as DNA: TGCAGTGCTTCGGGGACAGGGGGCCTGATCGAGCAGTACTTC.